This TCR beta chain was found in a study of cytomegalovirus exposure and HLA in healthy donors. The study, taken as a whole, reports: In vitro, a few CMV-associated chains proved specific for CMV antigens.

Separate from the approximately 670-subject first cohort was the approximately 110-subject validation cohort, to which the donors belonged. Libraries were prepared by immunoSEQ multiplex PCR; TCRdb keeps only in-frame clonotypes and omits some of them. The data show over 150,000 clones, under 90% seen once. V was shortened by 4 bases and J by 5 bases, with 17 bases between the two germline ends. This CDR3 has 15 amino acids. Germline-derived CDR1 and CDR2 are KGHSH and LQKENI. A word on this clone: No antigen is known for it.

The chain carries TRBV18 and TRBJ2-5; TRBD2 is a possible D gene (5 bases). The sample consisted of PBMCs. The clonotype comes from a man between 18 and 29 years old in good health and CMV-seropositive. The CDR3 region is CASSRPGVYGETQYF. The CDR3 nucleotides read TGTGCCAGCTCACGCCCCGGGGTTTACGGCGAGACCCAGTACTTC.